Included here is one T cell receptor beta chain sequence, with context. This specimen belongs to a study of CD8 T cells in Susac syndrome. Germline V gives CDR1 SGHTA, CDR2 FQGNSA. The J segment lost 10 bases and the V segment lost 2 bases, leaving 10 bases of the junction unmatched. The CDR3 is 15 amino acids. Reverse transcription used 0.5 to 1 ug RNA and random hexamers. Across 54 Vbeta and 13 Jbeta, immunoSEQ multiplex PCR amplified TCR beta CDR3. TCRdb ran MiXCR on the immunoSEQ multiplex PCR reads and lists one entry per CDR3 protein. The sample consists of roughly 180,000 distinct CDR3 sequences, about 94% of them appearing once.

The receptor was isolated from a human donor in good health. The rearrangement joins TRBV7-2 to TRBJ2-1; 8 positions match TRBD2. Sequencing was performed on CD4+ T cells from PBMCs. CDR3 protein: CASSLNYGGAWEQFF. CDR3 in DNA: TGTGCCAGCAGCTTAAATTACGGGGGGGCCTGGGAGCAGTTCTTC.